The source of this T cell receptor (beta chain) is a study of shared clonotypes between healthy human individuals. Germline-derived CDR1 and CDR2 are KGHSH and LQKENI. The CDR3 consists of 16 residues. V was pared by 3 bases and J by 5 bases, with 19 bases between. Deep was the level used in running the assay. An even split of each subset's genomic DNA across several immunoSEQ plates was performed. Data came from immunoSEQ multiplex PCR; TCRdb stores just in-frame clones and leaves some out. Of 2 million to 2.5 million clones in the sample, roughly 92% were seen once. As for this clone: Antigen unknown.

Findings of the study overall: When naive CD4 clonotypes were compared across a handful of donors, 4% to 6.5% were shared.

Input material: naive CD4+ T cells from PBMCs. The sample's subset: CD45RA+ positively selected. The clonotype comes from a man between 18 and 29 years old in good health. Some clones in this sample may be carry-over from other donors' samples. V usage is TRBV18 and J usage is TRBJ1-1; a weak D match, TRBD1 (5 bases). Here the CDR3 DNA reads TGTGCCAGCTCACCGGGGGGGGTTAGCAGGAGAACTGAAGCTTTCTTT. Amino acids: CASSPGGVSRRTEAFF.